This TCR beta chain is from a study of shared clonotypes between healthy human individuals. On the study more broadly: Per donor, CD8 memory used one plate, CD8 naive used two, CD4 memory used three and CD4 naive used three.

The CDR3 covers 15 residues. Germline V CDR1 and CDR2: MNHEY, SMNVEV (reference sequence). V lost 5 bases, J lost 6 bases, and 8 bases stayed unmatched. On this clone itself: As yet, its antigen is unknown.

Several immunoSEQ plates held equal portions of the genomic DNA taken from each subset. Generated by immunoSEQ multiplex PCR, the TCRdb table keeps only in-frame clones and is missing some. The data contain millions of clones, about 94% of them singletons. Naive CD8 cells comprised CD45RO-negative, CCR7-positively selected cells, excluding terminally differentiated effector memory CD45RA+ cells. Study observations and caveats: Blood was the only sampled material, and tissue repertoires likely differ.

This clonotype was sampled from a man aged 18 to 29 in good health. Sequenced: naive CD8+ T cells sorted from blood. The chain recombines TRBV27 with TRBJ2-1, with 9 bases aligning to TRBD2. CDR3: CASSLLGGGVNEQFF. DNA of the CDR3: TGTGCCAGCAGTCTCCTCGGCGGGGGGGTCAATGAGCAGTTCTTC.